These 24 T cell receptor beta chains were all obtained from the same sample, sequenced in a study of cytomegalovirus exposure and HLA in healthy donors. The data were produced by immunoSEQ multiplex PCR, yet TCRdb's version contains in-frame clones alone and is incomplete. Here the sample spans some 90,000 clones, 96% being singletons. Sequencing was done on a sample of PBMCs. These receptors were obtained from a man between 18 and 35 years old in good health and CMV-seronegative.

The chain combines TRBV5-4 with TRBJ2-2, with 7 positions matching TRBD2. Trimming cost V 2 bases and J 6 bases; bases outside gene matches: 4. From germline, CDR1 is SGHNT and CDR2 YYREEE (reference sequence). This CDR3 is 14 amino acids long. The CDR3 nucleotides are TGTGCCAGCAGCTTCGTGGGGGGGTCCGGGGAGCTGTTTTTT. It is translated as CASSFVGGSGELFF.

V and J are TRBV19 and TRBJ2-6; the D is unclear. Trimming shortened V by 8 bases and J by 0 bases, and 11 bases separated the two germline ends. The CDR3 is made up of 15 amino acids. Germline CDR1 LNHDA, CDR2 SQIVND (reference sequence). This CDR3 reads CASRKHRSGANVLTF. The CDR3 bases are TGTGCCAGTCGAAAACACCGCTCTGGGGCCAACGTCCTGACTTTC.

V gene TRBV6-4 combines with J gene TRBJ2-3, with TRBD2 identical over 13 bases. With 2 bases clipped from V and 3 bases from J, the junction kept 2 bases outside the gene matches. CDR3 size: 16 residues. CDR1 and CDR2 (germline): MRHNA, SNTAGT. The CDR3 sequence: CASSDGLAGDTDTQYF. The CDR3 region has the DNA TGTGCCAGCAGTGACGGACTAGCGGGAGATACAGATACGCAGTATTTT.

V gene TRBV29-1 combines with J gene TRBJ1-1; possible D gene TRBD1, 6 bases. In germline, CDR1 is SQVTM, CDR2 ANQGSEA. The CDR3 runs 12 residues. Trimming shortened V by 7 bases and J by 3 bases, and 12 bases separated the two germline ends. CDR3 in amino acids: CSAVDSHTEAFF. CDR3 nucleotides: TGCAGCGCCGTGGACAGTCACACTGAAGCTTTCTTT.

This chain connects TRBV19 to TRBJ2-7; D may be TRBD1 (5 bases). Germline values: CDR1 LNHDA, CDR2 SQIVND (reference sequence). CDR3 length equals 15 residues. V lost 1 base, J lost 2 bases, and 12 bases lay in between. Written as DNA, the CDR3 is TGTGCCAGTAGTATAGGGGTACAGGTAGCCTACGAGCAGTACTTC. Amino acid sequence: CASSIGVQVAYEQYF. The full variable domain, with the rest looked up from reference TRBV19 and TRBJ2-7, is DGGITQSPKYLFRKEGQNVTLSCEQNLNHDAMYWYRQDPGQGLRLIYYSQIVNDFQKGDIAEGYSVSREKKESFPLTVTSAQKNPTAFYLCASSIGVQVAYEQYFGPGTRLTVT.

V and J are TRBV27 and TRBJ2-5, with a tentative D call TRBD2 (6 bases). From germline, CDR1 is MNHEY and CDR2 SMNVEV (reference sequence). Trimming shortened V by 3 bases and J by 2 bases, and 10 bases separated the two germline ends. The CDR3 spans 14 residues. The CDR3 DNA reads TGTGCCAGCAGTTTGGTTAGCGGACAAGAGACCCAGTACTTC. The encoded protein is CASSLVSGQETQYF.

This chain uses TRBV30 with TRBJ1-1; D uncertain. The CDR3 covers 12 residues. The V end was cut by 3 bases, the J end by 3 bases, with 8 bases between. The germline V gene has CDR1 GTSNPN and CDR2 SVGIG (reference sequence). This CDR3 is CAWSHSDTEAFF. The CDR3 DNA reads TGTGCCTGGAGCCACTCCGACACTGAAGCTTTCTTT.

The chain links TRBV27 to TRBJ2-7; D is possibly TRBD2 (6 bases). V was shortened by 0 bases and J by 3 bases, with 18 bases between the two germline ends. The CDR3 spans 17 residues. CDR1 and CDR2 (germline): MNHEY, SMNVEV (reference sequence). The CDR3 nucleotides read TGTGCCAGCAGTTTATCGACTCCCGAGACTAGGGGCTACGAGCAGTACTTC. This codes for CASSLSTPETRGYEQYF.

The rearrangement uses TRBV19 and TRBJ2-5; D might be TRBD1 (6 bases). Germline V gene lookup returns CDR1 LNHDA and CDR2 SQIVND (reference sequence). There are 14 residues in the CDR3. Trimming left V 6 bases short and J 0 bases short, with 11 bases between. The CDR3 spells CASRDSSYQETQYF. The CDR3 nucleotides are TGTGCCAGTAGGGACAGTAGTTACCAAGAGACCCAGTACTTC. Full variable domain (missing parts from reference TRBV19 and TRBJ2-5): DGGITQSPKYLFRKEGQNVTLSCEQNLNHDAMYWYRQDPGQGLRLIYYSQIVNDFQKGDIAEGYSVSREKKESFPLTVTSAQKNPTAFYLCASRDSSYQETQYFGPGTRLLVL.

CDR3 in DNA: TGTGCCAGCAGTGCCGAGTATGGCTACACCTTC. Its protein product is CASSAEYGYTF. The rearrangement joins TRBV2 to TRBJ1-2; D gene unclear. Germline CDR1 reads SNHLY; CDR2 reads FYNNEI. V was pared by 4 bases and J by 5 bases, with 5 bases between. The CDR3 consists of 11 residues.

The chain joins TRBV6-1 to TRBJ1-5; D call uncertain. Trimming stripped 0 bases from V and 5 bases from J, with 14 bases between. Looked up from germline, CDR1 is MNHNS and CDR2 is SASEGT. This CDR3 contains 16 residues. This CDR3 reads CASSEAVSASYQPQHF. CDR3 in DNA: TGTGCCAGCAGTGAAGCAGTCAGTGCTTCTTATCAGCCCCAGCATTTT.

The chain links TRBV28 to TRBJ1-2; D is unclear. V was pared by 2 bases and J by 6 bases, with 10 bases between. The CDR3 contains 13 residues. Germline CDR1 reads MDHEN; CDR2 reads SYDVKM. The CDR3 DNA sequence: TGTGCCAGCAGTTTACCCCTGGGCCATGGCTACACCTTC. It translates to CASSLPLGHGYTF.

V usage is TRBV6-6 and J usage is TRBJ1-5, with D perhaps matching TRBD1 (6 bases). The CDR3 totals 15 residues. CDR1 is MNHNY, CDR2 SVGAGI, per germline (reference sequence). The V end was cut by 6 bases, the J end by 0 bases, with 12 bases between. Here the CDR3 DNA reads TGTGCCAGCAGGGACAGTGGAAATAGCAATCAGCCCCAGCATTTT. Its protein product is CASRDSGNSNQPQHF.

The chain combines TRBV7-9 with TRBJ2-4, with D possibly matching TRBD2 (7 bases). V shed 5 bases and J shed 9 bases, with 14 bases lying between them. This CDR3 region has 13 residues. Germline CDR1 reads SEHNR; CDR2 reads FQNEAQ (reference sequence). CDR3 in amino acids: CASSDRGGTIQYF. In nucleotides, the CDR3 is TGTGCCAGCAGCGATAGGGGGGGAACCATTCAGTACTTC.

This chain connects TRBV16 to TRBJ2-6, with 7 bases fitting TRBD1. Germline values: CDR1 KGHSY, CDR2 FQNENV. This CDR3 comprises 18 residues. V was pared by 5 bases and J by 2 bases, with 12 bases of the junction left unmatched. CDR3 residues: CASSSTTTGAPGANVLTF. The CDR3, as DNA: TGTGCCAGCAGCTCCACGACCACAGGGGCCCCTGGGGCCAACGTCCTGACTTTC.

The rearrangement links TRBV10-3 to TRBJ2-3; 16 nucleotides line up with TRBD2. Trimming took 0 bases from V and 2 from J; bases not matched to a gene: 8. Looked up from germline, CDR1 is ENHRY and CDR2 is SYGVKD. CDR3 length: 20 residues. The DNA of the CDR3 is TGTGCCATCAGTGAGTCGAGGGGACTAGCGGGAGGGCCTACCACAGATACGCAGTATTTT. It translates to CAISESRGLAGGPTTDTQYF.

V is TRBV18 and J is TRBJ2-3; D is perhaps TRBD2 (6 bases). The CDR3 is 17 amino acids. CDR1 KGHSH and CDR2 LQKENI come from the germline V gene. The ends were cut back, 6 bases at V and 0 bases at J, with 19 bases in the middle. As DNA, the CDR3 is TGTGCCAGCTCTAGAGGTCATCTAGCGACTAGCACAGATACGCAGTATTTT. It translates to CASSRGHLATSTDTQYF. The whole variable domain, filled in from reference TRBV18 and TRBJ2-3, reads NAGVMQNPRHLVRRRGQEARLRCSPMKGHSHVYWYRQLPEEGLKFMVYLQKENIIDESGMPKERFSAEFPKEGPSILRIQQVVRGDSAAYFCASSRGHLATSTDTQYFGPGTRLTVL.

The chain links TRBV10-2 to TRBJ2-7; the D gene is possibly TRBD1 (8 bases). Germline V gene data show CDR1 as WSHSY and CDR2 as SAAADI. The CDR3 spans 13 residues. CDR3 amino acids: CASRAFRGRGGCV. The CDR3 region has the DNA TGCGCCAGCAGAGCATTCAGGGGGCGCGGGGGATGCGTC.

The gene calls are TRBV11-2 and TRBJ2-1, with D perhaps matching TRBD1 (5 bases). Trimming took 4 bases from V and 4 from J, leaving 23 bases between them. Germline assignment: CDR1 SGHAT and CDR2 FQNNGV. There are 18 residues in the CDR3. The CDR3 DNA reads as TGTGCCAGCAGCTCCCAGTCTTACGACAGAGAAGGTTACAATGAGCAGTTCTTC. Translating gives CASSSQSYDREGYNEQFF.

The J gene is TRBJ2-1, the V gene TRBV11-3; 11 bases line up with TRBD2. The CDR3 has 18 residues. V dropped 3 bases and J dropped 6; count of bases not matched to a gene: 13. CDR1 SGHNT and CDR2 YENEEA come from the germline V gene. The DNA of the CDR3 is TGTGCCAGCAGCTTCGCGGGACCCGGACTAGCGGGTGGCAATGAGCAGTTCTTC. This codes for CASSFAGPGLAGGNEQFF.

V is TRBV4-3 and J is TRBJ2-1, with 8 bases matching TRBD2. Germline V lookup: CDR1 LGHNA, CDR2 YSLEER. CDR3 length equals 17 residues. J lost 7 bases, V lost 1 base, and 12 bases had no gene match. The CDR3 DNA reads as TGCGCCAGCAGCCAAGGGTATTCTGGCGCTAGCGGGAATGAGCAGTTCTTC. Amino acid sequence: CASSQGYSGASGNEQFF.

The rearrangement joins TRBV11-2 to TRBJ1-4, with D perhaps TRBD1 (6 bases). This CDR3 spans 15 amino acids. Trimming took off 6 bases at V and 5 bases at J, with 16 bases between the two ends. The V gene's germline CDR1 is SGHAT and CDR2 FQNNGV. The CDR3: CASRAGALENEKLFF. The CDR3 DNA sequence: TGTGCCAGCAGAGCAGGGGCGCTGGAAAATGAAAAACTGTTTTTT.

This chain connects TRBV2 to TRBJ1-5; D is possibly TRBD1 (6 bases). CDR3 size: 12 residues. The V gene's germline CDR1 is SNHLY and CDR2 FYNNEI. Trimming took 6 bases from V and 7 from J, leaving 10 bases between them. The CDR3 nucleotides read TGTGCCAGCAGCACAGGGCCCCAGCCCCAGCATTTT. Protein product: CASSTGPQPQHF.

The CDR3 sequence is CASSPKGGSGRGTGELFF. The CDR3 DNA reads as TGCGCCAGCAGCCCCAAGGGGGGGAGCGGGAGGGGCACCGGGGAGCTGTTTTTT. V gene TRBV4-1 combines with J gene TRBJ2-2; 10 bases line up with TRBD2. Trimming took 4 bases from V and 4 from J; bases not matched to a gene: 12. CDR1 and CDR2 (germline): MGHRA, YSYEKL. CDR3 length: 18 amino acids.